This TCR beta chain was profiled in a study of cytomegalovirus exposure and HLA in healthy donors. Turning to the study itself: Most donors, approximately 82% of roughly 400 genotyped, fell in the Caucasian-associated ancestry cluster. Regarding the study as a whole: The study carried out a later analysis of TCR beta sequences. It associated roughly 17,000 of them with specific HLA alleles at a false discovery rate of 0.05. Versus the approximately 700-donor mean, an Asian-associated ancestry cluster reportedly showed fewer N-insertions in a later analysis. The study flagged about 160 TCR beta chains as cytomegalovirus-associated.

The PCR contained 60 Vbeta and 13 Jbeta primers. Some clones are missing from TCRdb's copy, which holds only in-frame ones; the method was immunoSEQ multiplex PCR. In the table there are more than 150,000 clones, 75% to 85% of which are singletons. Of note for this clone: Its antigen is undetermined.

The germline gives CDR1 SNHLY, CDR2 FYNNEI. The CDR3 totals 13 residues. V was shortened by 8 bases and J by 3 bases, with 11 bases between the two germline ends. The source of this sequence is a girl aged 2-10 years in good health and CMV-seropositive. The sequencing input was PBMCs. The rearrangement links TRBV2 to TRBJ1-5; perhaps TRBD1 as D (6 bases). For the CDR3, the DNA is TGTGCCAGCCGCGGACAGTACAATCAGCCCCAGCATTTT. Its translation is CASRGQYNQPQHF.